These 28 T cell receptor beta chains share one sample of origin, sequenced in a study of blood T cell repertoires in COVID-19 (TCRdb year 2020). Library construction relied on the immunoSEQ multiplex PCR assay. TCRdb limited this immuneACCESS table to in-frame rearrangements with V and J called. A share of clones is missing; checked studies link under half to unresolved V genes, and the rest is unexplained. This sample is represented by under 250,000 clones; about nine tenths of them were singletons. The ten largest make up 11% of the sample. Sequencing was performed on peripheral blood. The receptor set was obtained from a man in his forties or fifties with COVID-19, enrolled during active disease.

This clone was seen a few times. This sequence joins TRBV9 and TRBJ1-2, with no clear D. This CDR3 spans 14 amino acids. V was clipped by 0 bases and J by 4 bases, with 10 bases between them. The germline CDR1 and CDR2 sequences are SGDLS and YYNGEE. CDR3 in amino acids: CASSVVPPLYGYTF. The DNA of the CDR3 is TGTGCCAGCAGCGTAGTCCCTCCTCTCTATGGCTACACCTTC. The whole variable domain, filled in from reference TRBV9 and TRBJ1-2, reads DSGVTQTPKHLITATGQRVTLRCSPRSGDLSVYWYQQSLDQGLQFLIQYYNGEERAKGNILERFSAQQFPDLHSELNLSSLELGDSALYFCASSVVPPLYGYTFGSGTRLTVV.

The V call is TRBV7-9, the J call TRBJ2-1, with TRBD1 as a possible D gene (5 bases). V lost 2 bases and J 5 bases, leaving 13 bases between the germline ends. The CDR3 spans 15 residues. Germline lookup yields CDR1 SEHNR and CDR2 FQNEAQ (reference sequence). In DNA form, the CDR3 reads TGTGCCAGCAGCTTAAAACGGTTAGGGGACAATGAGCAGTTCTTC. As protein: CASSLKRLGDNEQFF.

The gene calls are TRBV6-2 or TRBV6-3 and TRBJ1-2; D remains unclear. Trimming removed 5 bases from V and 3 bases from J, with 13 bases in between. The germline V gene has CDR1 MNHEY and CDR2 SVGEGT. This CDR3 spans 14 amino acids. CDR3 sequence: CASSNPTGYYGYTF. The CDR3, as DNA: TGTGCCAGCAGTAACCCGACGGGATACTATGGCTACACCTTC.

This clone was seen just once. The chain has TRBV30 and TRBJ1-6; the D is unclear. Germline CDR1 and CDR2: GTSNPN and SVGIG (reference sequence). Trimming stripped 0 bases from V and 7 bases from J, with 10 bases between. CDR3 length: 14 amino acids. The CDR3 loop reads CAWSVSGRNSPLHF. CDR3 nucleotides: TGTGCCTGGAGTGTGTCAGGCCGAAATTCACCCCTCCACTTT.

The rearrangement joins TRBV9 to TRBJ2-7; D might be TRBD1 (5 bases). Trimming left V 0 bases short and J 7 bases short, with 11 bases between. Germline CDR1 is SGDLS and CDR2 is YYNGEE. The length of the CDR3 is 13 residues. The CDR3 spells CASSVGRQGEQYF. The CDR3 DNA reads as TGTGCCAGCAGCGTAGGAAGGCAGGGTGAGCAGTACTTC.

The chain's CDR3 is CSVEVPGGGNEQFF. CDR3 coding DNA: TGCAGCGTTGAGGTGCCGGGGGGCGGGAATGAGCAGTTCTTC. This chain uses TRBV29-1 with TRBJ2-1; the D gene is possibly TRBD2 (7 bases). Between the trimmed V and J ends, which lost 3 bases and 7 bases, there was a span of 16 bases. Germline-derived CDR1 and CDR2 are SQVTM and ANQGSEA. CDR3 size: 14 residues.

The V and J genes are TRBV5-6 and TRBJ2-4; 8 bases fit TRBD1. This CDR3 has 16 amino acids. The germline gives CDR1 SGHDT, CDR2 YYEEEE. V lost 4 bases and J lost 3; bases outside the gene matches: 9. This CDR3 reads CASSLRGRGGKNIQYF. The CDR3 nucleotides read TGTGCCAGCAGCCTCAGGGGGCGTGGGGGCAAAAACATTCAGTACTTC.

This chain links TRBV19 with TRBJ1-4; maybe TRBD1 (5 bases). CDR1 LNHDA and CDR2 SQIVND come from the germline V gene (reference sequence). The CDR3 runs to 13 residues. The V gene lost 8 bases and the J gene lost 5 bases, with 12 bases spanning the gap. Here the CDR3 reads CASSGRDNEKLFF. CDR3 in DNA: TGTGCCAGTTCAGGGAGGGACAATGAAAAACTGTTTTTT.

The chain employs TRBV9 and TRBJ2-1; 8 nucleotides align to TRBD2. This CDR3 has 15 amino acids. Germline V lookup: CDR1 SGDLS, CDR2 YYNGEE. Trimming took 0 bases from V and 6 from J; bases not matched to a gene: 5. The CDR3 loop reads CASSVDIAGPNEQFF. For the CDR3, the DNA is TGTGCCAGCAGCGTAGACATAGCGGGGCCCAATGAGCAGTTCTTC.

The rearrangement uses TRBV27 and TRBJ2-7; 12 bases match TRBD2. The CDR3 runs to 17 residues. The germline V gene encodes CDR1 MNHEY and CDR2 SMNVEV (reference sequence). The trim removed 4 bases at V and 0 bases at J, leaving 7 bases unmatched. The CDR3 nucleotides read TGTGCCAGCAGTTCAGGACTAGCGGGGTTGTCCTCCTACGAGCAGTACTTC. Protein: CASSSGLAGLSSYEQYF.

The rearrangement links TRBV6-2 or TRBV6-3 to TRBJ2-2; maybe TRBD2 (6 bases). Trimming pared 2 bases from V and 3 bases from J, leaving 7 bases between. Germline V gene data show CDR1 as MNHEY and CDR2 as SVGEGT. The CDR3 has 14 residues. CDR3: CASSYRRDTGELFF. The CDR3 DNA reads as TGTGCCAGCAGTTACAGGAGGGACACCGGGGAGCTGTTTTTT.

The V and J genes are TRBV7-9 and TRBJ1-2; D not certain. The ends were cut back, 5 bases at V and 7 bases at J, with 14 bases in the middle. The CDR3 is 13 residues long. Germline V gene data show CDR1 as SEHNR and CDR2 as FQNEAQ (reference sequence). The chain's CDR3 is CASSPFGFSGYTF. CDR3 DNA: TGTGCCAGCAGCCCGTTCGGGTTCAGTGGCTACACCTTC.

The chain combines TRBV3-1 (or the pseudogene TRBV3-2) with TRBJ2-3; 12 bases are a match to TRBD2. Germline trimming cut 4 bases from V and 0 bases from J; bases unmatched to any gene: 11. The CDR3 has 19 residues. Germline values: CDR1 LGHDT, CDR2 YNNKEL (reference sequence). CDR3 in amino acids: CASSRGLAGTADSTDTQYF. Here the CDR3 DNA reads TGTGCCAGCAGCCGTGGACTAGCGGGAACCGCAGATAGCACAGATACGCAGTATTTT.

This sequence joins TRBV2 and TRBJ2-7; 9 nucleotides match TRBD1. CDR1 is SNHLY, CDR2 FYNNEI, per germline. J gave up 3 bases and V 2 bases, and 5 bases lay outside the gene matches. CDR3 length: 15 amino acids. CDR3 bases: TGTGCCAGCAGTGAACCGGGACAGGGCTACTACGAGCAGTACTTC. Translation: CASSEPGQGYYEQYF.

The chain recombines TRBV28 with TRBJ2-7; perhaps TRBD1 as D (5 bases). V gave up 5 bases and J gave up 4 bases, with 18 bases separating them. Germline V lookup: CDR1 MDHEN, CDR2 SYDVKM. This CDR3 contains 15 residues. In DNA, the CDR3 is TGTGCCAGCAGTCCCCCCCAGGGCGAGGTTTACGAGCAGTACTTC. Its protein product is CASSPPQGEVYEQYF.

The chain has TRBV29-1 and TRBJ2-1, with 7 bases identical to TRBD2. Germline CDR1 reads SQVTM; CDR2 reads ANQGSEA. The CDR3 extends over 15 amino acids. Trimming cost V 6 bases and J 3 bases; bases outside gene matches: 11. In DNA form, the CDR3 reads TGCAGCGTCGCCAGACTAGCAGACGTCTACAATGAGCAGTTCTTC. Translating it yields CSVARLADVYNEQFF.

The chain couples TRBV12-2 to TRBJ2-7; TRBD1 reflects the table's D call only, with no check against the DNA. TRBV12-2 is flagged as a pseudogene. The CDR3 covers 15 residues. CDR3 DNA sequence: TGTGCAAGTCGCTTATCCCGACAGGGGGCCGATGAGCAGTACTTC. Its translation: CASRLSRQGADEQYF.

This chain uses TRBV24-1 with TRBJ1-2; a weak D match, TRBD1 (6 bases). From germline, CDR1 is KGHDR and CDR2 SFDVKD. This CDR3 has 13 amino acids. V lost 7 bases and J 6 bases, leaving 14 bases between the germline ends. CDR3 sequence (DNA): TGTGCCACCAGCTTAACAGGGCCCCATGGCTACACCTTC. It encodes CATSLTGPHGYTF.

This clone came up a few times. J is TRBJ1-2 and V is TRBV4-3; D might be TRBD1 (6 bases). Germline CDR1 and CDR2: LGHNA and YSLEER. The CDR3 runs to 16 residues. Trimming took off 0 bases at V and 0 bases at J, with 11 bases between the two ends. CDR3 protein: CASSQEAGDTNYGYTF. Written as DNA, the CDR3 is TGCGCCAGCAGCCAAGAGGCGGGGGACACTAACTATGGCTACACCTTC.

J is TRBJ2-5 and V is TRBV5-1, with 11 bases matching TRBD2. The V and J ends lost 4 bases and 1 base, in that order; junction bases with no gene match: 3. Germline CDR1 reads SGHRS; CDR2 reads YFSETQ. The CDR3 is made up of 15 amino acids. In DNA, the CDR3 is TGCGCCAGCAGCGCGGGGACTAGCGGCCAAGAGACCCAGTACTTC. Translation: CASSAGTSGQETQYF.

This clone was seen more than once but under ten times. The chain combines TRBV3-1 (or the pseudogene TRBV3-2) with TRBJ2-7; no clear D gene. Trimming shortened V by 4 bases and J by 1 base, and 20 bases separated the two germline ends. The CDR3 runs to 17 residues. Germline assignment: CDR1 LGHDT and CDR2 YNNKEL (reference sequence). This CDR3 reads CASSPLPEEAYSYEQYF. CDR3 DNA: TGTGCCAGCAGCCCCCTACCAGAGGAAGCTTATTCCTACGAGCAGTACTTC.

This sequence joins TRBV7-6 and TRBJ1-1; D might be TRBD1 (5 bases). Germline CDR1 SGHVS, CDR2 FNYEAQ. Trimming removed 5 bases at V and 5 bases at J, with 15 bases between. The CDR3 totals 14 residues. CDR3: CASSAEEGITEAFF. Here the CDR3 DNA reads TGTGCCAGCAGCGCTGAGGAGGGGATTACTGAAGCTTTCTTT.

The rearrangement uses TRBV3-1 (or the pseudogene TRBV3-2) and TRBJ2-1; no clear D gene. The CDR3 consists of 14 residues. Germline V CDR1 and CDR2: LGHDT, YNNKEL (reference sequence). Trimming removed 4 bases from V and 7 bases from J, with 14 bases in between. The CDR3 DNA is TGTGCCAGCAGCCCGGGTGGTCTTTTTAATGAGCAGTTCTTC. Protein product: CASSPGGLFNEQFF.

The rearrangement uses TRBV7-2 and TRBJ2-1, with D perhaps TRBD2 (6 bases). With 5 bases removed from V and 10 bases from J, the gap between germline ends came to 24 bases. Germline loops: CDR1 SGHTA, CDR2 FQGNSA. The CDR3 sequence is 16 residues long. CDR3 sequence: CASSPTSPGVTGEQFF. CDR3 sequence (DNA): TGTGCCAGCAGCCCTACATCCCCGGGGGTGACCGGGGAGCAGTTCTTC.

The chain uses TRBV5-1 and TRBJ1-2; TRBD1 is a possible D gene (5 bases). CDR1 SGHRS and CDR2 YFSETQ come from the germline V gene. V gave up 3 bases and J gave up 8 bases, with 14 bases separating them. The CDR3 covers 13 residues. The CDR3 sequence: CASSSQGIEGYTF. The CDR3 DNA is TGCGCCAGCAGCTCTCAGGGAATTGAAGGCTACACCTTC.

The V gene is TRBV6-2 or TRBV6-3, the J gene TRBJ2-7, with 8 bases that match TRBD1. Germline CDR1 is MNHEY and CDR2 is SVGEGT. The CDR3 loop spans 14 amino acids. After removal of 6 bases from V and 4 bases from J, the junction contained 8 bases not matched to a gene. The CDR3 spells CASSISGTGYEQYF. DNA for the CDR3: TGTGCCAGCAGCATCTCCGGGACAGGATACGAGCAGTACTTC.

The chain uses TRBV12-3 or TRBV12-4 and TRBJ2-5; D may be TRBD2 (5 bases). V was pared by 3 bases and J by 14 bases, with 16 bases between. The CDR3 has 12 amino acids. This CDR3 reads CASSFLTGLAYF. DNA for the CDR3: TGTGCCAGCAGTTTTTTGACGGGGTTAGCCTACTTC.

This chain connects TRBV6-2 or TRBV6-3 to TRBJ1-5; 9 bases line up with TRBD1. Per the germline V gene, CDR1 is MNHEY and CDR2 is SVGEGT. V lost 2 bases to trimming and J lost 3 bases; unmatched junction nucleotides: 2. The length of the CDR3 is 15 residues. CDR3 region: CASSYRDRANQPQHF. The DNA of the CDR3 is TGTGCCAGCAGTTACCGGGACAGGGCCAATCAGCCCCAGCATTTT.